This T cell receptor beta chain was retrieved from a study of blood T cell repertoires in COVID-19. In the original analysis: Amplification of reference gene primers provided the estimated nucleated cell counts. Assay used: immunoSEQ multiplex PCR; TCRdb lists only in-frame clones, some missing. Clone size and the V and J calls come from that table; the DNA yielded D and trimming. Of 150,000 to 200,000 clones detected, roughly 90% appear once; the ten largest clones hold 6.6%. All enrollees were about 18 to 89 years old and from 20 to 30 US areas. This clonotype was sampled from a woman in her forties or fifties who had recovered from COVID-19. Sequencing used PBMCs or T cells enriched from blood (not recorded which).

In DNA, the CDR3 is TGTGCCAGCAGTCTTGGACAGCCACAGTACTTC. Protein sequence: CASSLGQPQYF. V usage is TRBV7-2 and J usage is TRBJ2-7, with D tentatively TRBD1 (6 bases). This CDR3 region has 11 residues. The V gene lost 6 bases and the J gene lost 10 bases, with 13 bases spanning the gap. CDR1 is SGHTA, CDR2 FQGNSA, per germline.